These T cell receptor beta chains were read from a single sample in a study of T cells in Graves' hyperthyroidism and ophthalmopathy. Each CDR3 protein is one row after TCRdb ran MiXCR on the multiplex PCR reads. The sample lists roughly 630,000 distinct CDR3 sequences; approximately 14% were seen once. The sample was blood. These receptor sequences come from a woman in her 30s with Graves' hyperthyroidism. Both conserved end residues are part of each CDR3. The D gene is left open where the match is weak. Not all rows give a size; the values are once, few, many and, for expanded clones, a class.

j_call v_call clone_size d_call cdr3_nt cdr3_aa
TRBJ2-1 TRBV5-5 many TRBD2 TGTGCCAGCAGCTTGGAGTCCGGGACTATCTCCTACAATGAGCAGTTCTTC CASSLESGTISYNEQFF
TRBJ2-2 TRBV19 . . TGTGCCAGTAGTATTGGGGGGAGTCGGACCGGGGAGCTGTTTTTT CASSIGGSRTGELFF
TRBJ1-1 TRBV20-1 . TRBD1 TGCAGTGCTACCCTGGACAGGGCGAACACTGAAGCTTTCTTT CSATLDRANTEAFF
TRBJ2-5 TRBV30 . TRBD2 TGTGCCTGGAGTAGCGGGAACCAAGAGACCCAGTACTTC CAWSSGNQETQYF
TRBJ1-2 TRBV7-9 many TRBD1 TGTGCCAGCAGCATCCAGACAGGGTCTCTTTCCTATGGCTACACCTTC CASSIQTGSLSYGYTF
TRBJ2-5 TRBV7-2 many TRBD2 TGTGCCAGCAGCCCAGGGCAGGGGACTAGCGATATACAAGAGACCCAGTACTTC CASSPGQGTSDIQETQYF
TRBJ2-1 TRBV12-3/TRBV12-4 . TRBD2 TGTGCCAGCAGTTCCTACTTCGGGGCGGGAGGGGAATACAATGAGCAGTTCTTC CASSSYFGAGGEYNEQFF
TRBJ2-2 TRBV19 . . TGTGCCACCGACTCCGGATCCGGGACGGCATATACCGGGGAGCTGTTTTTT CATDSGSGTAYTGELFF
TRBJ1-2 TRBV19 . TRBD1 TGTGCCAGTAGTACCCTTCCGGGGCAGGGGGCTAACTATGGCTACACCTTC CASSTLPGQGANYGYTF
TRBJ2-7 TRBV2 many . TGTGCCAGCAGTCAACCGGGACAACTTTACGAGCAGTACTTC CASSQPGQLYEQYF
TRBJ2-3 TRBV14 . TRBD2 TGTGCCAGCAGCCAAGAAGCGGTACAGGGTGGCGGGACTAGCGGGAACCTCGCAGATACGCAGTATTTT CASSQEAVQGGGTSGNLADTQYF
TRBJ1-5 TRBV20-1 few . TGCAGTGCTAGTTGGGACACCGCTAATAGCAATCAGCCCCAGCATTTT CSASWDTANSNQPQHF
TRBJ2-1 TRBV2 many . TGTGCCAGCAGTGCTACTTGGGAGCAGTTCTTC CASSATWEQFF
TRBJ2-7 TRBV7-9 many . TGTGCCAGCAGCCGTGGGAGCGGTTACGAGCAGTACTTC CASSRGSGYEQYF
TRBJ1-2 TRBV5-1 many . TGCGCCAGCAGCTGGGACGGCCTTAACTATGGCTACACCTTC CASSWDGLNYGYTF
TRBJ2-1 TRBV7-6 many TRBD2 TGTGCCAGCAGCTTACCGGGACTACGTCATGAGCAGTTCTTC CASSLPGLRHEQFF
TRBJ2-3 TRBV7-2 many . TGTGCCAGCAGCTCCCGTGTTAATGCAGGTTTAGATACGCAGTATTTT CASSSRVNAGLDTQYF
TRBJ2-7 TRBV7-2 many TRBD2 TGTGCCAGCAGCCAGGGACTAGCGGGAGTTGGTGAGCAGTACTTC CASSQGLAGVGEQYF
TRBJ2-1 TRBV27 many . TGTGCCAGCAGTTCGGGCCCCATCTTAACCTCGGATGAGCAGTTCTTC CASSSGPILTSDEQFF
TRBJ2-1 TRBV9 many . TGTGCCAGCAGCGCTTGGGGGAGCTCCTACAATGAGCAGTTCTTC CASSAWGSSYNEQFF
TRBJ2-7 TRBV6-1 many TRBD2 TGTGCCAGCACCGGACTAGCGGGAGAAGGAGAGCAGTACTTC CASTGLAGEGEQYF
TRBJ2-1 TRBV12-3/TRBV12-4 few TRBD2 TGTGCCAGCAGTCCGAAACTAGCGGGGGGTTACAATGAGCAGTTCTTC CASSPKLAGGYNEQFF
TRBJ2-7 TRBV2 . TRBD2 TGTGCCAGCAAGATCGAGCGGGAGGTAAACTACGAGCAGTACTTC CASKIEREVNYEQYF
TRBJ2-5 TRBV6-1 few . TGTGCCACCTCGCCGTTTGCGTGGGAGACCCAGTACTTC CATSPFAWETQYF
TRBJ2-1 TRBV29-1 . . TGCAGCGTTGAGGTGGGCAATGAGCAGTTCTTC CSVEVGNEQFF
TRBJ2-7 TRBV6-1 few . TGTGCCAGCTCGGACAGGAGGGCGCCTAAAACCTACGAGCAGTACTTC CASSDRRAPKTYEQYF
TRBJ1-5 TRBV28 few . TGTGCCAGCAGTTCCCCTGAGATGAGGCAGCCCCAGCATTTT CASSSPEMRQPQHF
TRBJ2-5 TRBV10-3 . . TGTGCCATCAGTGAGCACATTATTGAGACCCAGTACTTC CAISEHIIETQYF
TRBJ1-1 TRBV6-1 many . TGTGCCAGCAGTTCCCGGGGCCCTGGTTGGACTGAAGCTTTCTTT CASSSRGPGWTEAFF
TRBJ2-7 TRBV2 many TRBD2 TGTGCCAGTACAGGGACTAGGAGTCTGGACGAGCAGTACTTC CASTGTRSLDEQYF
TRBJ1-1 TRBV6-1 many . TGTGCCAGCACCGACCTCCTGAAGGGCACTGAAGCTTTCTTT CASTDLLKGTEAFF
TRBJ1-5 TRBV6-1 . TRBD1 TGTGCCAGTCTCCGAGCCGGGACAGGGATGAATCAGCCCCAGCATTTT CASLRAGTGMNQPQHF
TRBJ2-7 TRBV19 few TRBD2 TGTGCCAGTAGTACTAGCGGGCTCGTCGAGCAGTACTTC CASSTSGLVEQYF
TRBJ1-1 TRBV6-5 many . TGTGCCAGCAGTTACTCGACGGCGGGAGACACTGAAGCTTTCTTT CASSYSTAGDTEAFF
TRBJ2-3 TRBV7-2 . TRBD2 TGTGCCAGCAGCTTGGTCCGGGGGGGACTGAGAGATACGCAGTATTTT CASSLVRGGLRDTQYF
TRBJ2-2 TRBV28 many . TGTGCCAGCAGTCCGGGGGACACGAACACCGGGGAGCTGTTTTTT CASSPGDTNTGELFF
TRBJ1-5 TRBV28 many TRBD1 TGTGCCAGCAGTTTCGGGACAGGTTACAATCAGCCCCAGCATTTT CASSFGTGYNQPQHF
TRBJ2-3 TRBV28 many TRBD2 TGTGCCAGCAGTTTGACCGGGAGGATACCCCCAGATACGCAGTATTTT CASSLTGRIPPDTQYF
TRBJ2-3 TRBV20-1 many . TGCAGTGCTAGAGACCCTGGGCTGGGCACAGATACGCAGTATTTT CSARDPGLGTDTQYF
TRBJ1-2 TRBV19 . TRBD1 TGTGCCTCAAGGACAGGGACTAACTATGGCTACACCTTC CASRTGTNYGYTF
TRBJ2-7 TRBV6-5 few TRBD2 TGTGCCAGCAGTTACACGCGGGAGGTGGGGGGCGAGCAGTACTTC CASSYTREVGGEQYF
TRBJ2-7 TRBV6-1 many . TGTGCCAGCAGTGAAGGGTACGAGCAGTACTTC CASSEGYEQYF